Detailed here is one TCR beta chain. Antigen specificity is unknown. This entry belongs to a study of monozygotic twins with cystic fibrosis. For the study at large: With about 15 PCR cycles, barcoded libraries came from 2.5 to 3.5 micrograms of fragmented DNA.

Notes on the study in general: V usage most resembled the co-twin in 13 of 16 pairs. No link emerged between shared CDR3 counts and age, concordance or severity. Nucleotide-identical clonotype sharing was significantly higher within monozygotic CF twin pairs than between unrelated CF individuals.

Germline CDR1 LNHNV, CDR2 YYDKDF (reference sequence). The CDR3 sequence is 14 residues long. V dropped 2 bases and J dropped 8 bases, with 12 bases sitting between them. The assay was immunoSEQ multiplex PCR, and TCRdb's table has in-frame clones only and misses some. The top ten hold about 2% of the sample, which has roughly 19,000 clones, approximately 97% seen once. The clonotype was recovered from a woman aged 25-40 years with cystic fibrosis. J is TRBJ1-4 and V is TRBV15; D uncertain. Sequenced sample: blood. The CDR3 loop reads CATSRRAAGEKLFF. The CDR3 DNA reads TGTGCCACCAGCAGAAGGGCGGCGGGAGAAAAACTGTTTTTT.